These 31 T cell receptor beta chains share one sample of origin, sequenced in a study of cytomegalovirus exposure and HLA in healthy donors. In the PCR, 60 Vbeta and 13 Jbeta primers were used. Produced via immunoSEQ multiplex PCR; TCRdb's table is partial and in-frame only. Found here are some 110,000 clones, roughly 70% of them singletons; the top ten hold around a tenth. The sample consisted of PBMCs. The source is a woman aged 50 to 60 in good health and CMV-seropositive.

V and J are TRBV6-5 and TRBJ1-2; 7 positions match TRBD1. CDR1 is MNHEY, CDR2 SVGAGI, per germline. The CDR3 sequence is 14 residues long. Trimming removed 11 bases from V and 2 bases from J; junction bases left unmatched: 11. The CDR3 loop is CAGNPGQRNYGYTF. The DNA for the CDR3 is TGTGCCGGAAATCCGGGACAGAGAAACTATGGCTACACCTTC.

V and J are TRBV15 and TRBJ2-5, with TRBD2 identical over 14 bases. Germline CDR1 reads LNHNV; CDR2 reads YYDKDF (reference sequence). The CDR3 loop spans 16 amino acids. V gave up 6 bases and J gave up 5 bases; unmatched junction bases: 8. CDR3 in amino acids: CATSRTSGGSRETQYF. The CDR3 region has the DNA TGTGCCACCAGTAGGACTAGCGGGGGGTCCCGGGAGACCCAGTACTTC.

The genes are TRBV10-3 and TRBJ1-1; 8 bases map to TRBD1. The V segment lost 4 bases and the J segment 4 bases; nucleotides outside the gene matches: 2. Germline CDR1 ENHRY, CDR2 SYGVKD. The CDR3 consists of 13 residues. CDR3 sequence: CAISATGGTEAFF. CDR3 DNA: TGTGCCATCAGTGCAACAGGGGGCACTGAAGCTTTCTTT.

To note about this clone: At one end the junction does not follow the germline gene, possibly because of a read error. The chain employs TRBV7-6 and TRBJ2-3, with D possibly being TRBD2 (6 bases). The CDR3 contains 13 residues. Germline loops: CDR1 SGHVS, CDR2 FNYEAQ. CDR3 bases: TGTGCCAGCAGCCTAGCGTTAGAAGATACGCAGTATTTT. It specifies CASSLALEDTQYF.

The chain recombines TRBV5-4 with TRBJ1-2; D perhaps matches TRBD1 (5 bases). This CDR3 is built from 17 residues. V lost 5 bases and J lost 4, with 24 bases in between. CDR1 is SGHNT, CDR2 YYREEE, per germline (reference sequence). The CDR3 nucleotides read TGTGCCAGCAGTCCAGGGTTCGGGTACCAACGCCTCTATGGCTACACCTTC. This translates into CASSPGFGYQRLYGYTF.

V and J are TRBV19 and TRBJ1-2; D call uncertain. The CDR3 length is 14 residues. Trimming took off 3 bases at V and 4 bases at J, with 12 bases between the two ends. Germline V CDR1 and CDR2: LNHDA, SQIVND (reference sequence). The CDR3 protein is CASSIGQNSYGYTF. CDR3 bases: TGTGCCAGTAGTATTGGGCAGAACAGCTATGGCTACACCTTC.

CDR3 sequence (DNA): TGTGCCAGCAGCCAGGGATGGGGGGGACAAAAAATACAAGAGACCCAGTACTTC. Translated: CASSQGWGGQKIQETQYF. This chain connects TRBV11-2 to TRBJ2-5; TRBD2 might be the D (7 bases). V was pared by 5 bases and J by 2 bases, with 24 bases between. The CDR3 has 18 amino acids. Germline CDR1 SGHAT, CDR2 FQNNGV. Full variable domain (outside the CDR3, taken from reference TRBV11-2 and TRBJ2-5): EAGVAQSPRYKIIEKRQSVAFWCNPISGHATLYWYQQILGQGPKLLIQFQNNGVVDDSQLPKDRFSAERLKGVDSTLKIQPAKLEDSAVYLCASSQGWGGQKIQETQYFGPGTRLLVL.

CDR3 sequence reads: CASLRGHVKCEQYF. DNA for the CDR3: TGCGCCAGCTTGCGAGGCCACGTGAAGTGCGAGCAGTACTTC. The chain recombines TRBV10-1 with TRBJ2-7; no firm D call. The CDR3 consists of 14 residues. Germline CDR1 and CDR2: WNHNN and SYGVQD (reference sequence). V lost 8 bases and J 6 bases, leaving 20 bases between the germline ends.

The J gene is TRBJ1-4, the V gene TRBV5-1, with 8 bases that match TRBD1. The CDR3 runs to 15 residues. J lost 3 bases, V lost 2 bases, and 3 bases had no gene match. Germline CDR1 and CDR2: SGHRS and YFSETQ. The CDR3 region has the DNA TGCGCCAGCAGCTTAAACAGGGGGTCTAATGAAAAACTGTTTTTT. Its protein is CASSLNRGSNEKLFF. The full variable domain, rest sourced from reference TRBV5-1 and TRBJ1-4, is KAGVTQTPRYLIKTRGQQVTLSCSPISGHRSVSWYQQTPGQGLQFLFEYFSETQRNKGNFPGRFSGRQFSNSRSEMNVSTLELGDSALYLCASSLNRGSNEKLFFGSGTQLSVL.

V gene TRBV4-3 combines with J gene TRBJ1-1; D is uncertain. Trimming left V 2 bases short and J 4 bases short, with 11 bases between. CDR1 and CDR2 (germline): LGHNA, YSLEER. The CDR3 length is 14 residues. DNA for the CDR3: TGCGCCAGCAGCCAAAACGAAGTGAGCACTGAAGCTTTCTTT. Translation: CASSQNEVSTEAFF.

In DNA form, the CDR3 reads TGTGCCAGCAGTTTTCTGGGACAGGGGGAGATATCTGGCTACACCTTC. It is translated as CASSFLGQGEISGYTF. The gene calls are TRBV28 and TRBJ1-2; 11 bases map to TRBD1. CDR1 is MDHEN and CDR2 is SYDVKM in the germline V gene. V trimming: 3 bases; J trimming: 7 bases; junction bases outside the gene matches: 10. This CDR3 has 16 residues.

CDR3 sequence reads: CASSGQGESTDTQYF. The CDR3 DNA reads as TGTGCCAGCAGCGGACAGGGGGAAAGCACAGATACGCAGTATTTT. The chain couples TRBV28 to TRBJ2-3; 10 positions agree with TRBD1. Trimming removed 6 bases from V and 0 bases from J; junction bases left unmatched: 3. CDR1 and CDR2 (germline): MDHEN, SYDVKM. This CDR3 region has 15 residues.

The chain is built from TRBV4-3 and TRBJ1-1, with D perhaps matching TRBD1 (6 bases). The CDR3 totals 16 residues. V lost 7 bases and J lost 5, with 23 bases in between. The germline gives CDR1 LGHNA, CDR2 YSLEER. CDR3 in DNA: TGCGCCAGCACCCCTCTCACCGGACAGCCTGGAACTGAAGCTTTCTTT. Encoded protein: CASTPLTGQPGTEAFF.

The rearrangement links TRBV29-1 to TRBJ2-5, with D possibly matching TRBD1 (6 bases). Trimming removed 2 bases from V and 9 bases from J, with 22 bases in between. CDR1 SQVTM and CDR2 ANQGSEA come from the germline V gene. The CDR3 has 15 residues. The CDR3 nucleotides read TGCAGCGTTGAACCCGGGACACCTGTAGATGAGGCCCAGTACTTC. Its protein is CSVEPGTPVDEAQYF.

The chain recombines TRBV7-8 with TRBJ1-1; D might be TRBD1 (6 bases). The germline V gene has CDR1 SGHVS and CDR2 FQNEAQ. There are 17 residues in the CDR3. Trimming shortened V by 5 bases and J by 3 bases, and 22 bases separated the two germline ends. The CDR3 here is CASSLSRSGTKYTEAFF. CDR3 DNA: TGTGCCAGCAGCCTTTCTAGATCCGGGACAAAATACACTGAAGCTTTCTTT.

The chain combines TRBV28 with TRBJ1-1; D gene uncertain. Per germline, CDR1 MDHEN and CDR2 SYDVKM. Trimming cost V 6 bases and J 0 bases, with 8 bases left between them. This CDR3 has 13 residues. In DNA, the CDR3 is TGTGCCAGCAGGTCCCAATTGAACACTGAAGCTTTCTTT. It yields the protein CASRSQLNTEAFF.

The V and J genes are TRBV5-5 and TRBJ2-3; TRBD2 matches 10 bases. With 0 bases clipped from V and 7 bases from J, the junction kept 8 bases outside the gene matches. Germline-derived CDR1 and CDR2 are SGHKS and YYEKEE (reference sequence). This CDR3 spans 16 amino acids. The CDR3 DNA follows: TGTGCCAGCAGCTTGGGGACAGAAGCGGGGGGGAATACGCAGTATTTT. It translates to CASSLGTEAGGNTQYF.

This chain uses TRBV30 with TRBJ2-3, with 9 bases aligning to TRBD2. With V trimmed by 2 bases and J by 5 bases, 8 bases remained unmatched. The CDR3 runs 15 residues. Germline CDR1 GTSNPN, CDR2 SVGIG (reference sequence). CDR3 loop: CAWSLSSGNGDTQYF. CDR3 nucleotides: TGTGCCTGGAGTTTGTCTAGCGGGAATGGAGATACGCAGTATTTT.

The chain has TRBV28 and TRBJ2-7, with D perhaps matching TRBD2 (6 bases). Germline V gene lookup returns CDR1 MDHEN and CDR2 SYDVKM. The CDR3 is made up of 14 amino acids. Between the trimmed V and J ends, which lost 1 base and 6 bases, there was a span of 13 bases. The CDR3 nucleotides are TGTGCCAGCAGTTTATTTCGGGGGAAGGGCGAGCAGTACTTC. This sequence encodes CASSLFRGKGEQYF.

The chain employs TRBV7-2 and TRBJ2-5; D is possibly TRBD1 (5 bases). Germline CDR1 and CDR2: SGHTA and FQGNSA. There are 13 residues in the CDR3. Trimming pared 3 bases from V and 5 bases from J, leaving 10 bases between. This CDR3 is CASSFSRQETQYF. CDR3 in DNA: TGTGCCAGCAGCTTTTCCCGACAGGAGACCCAGTACTTC.

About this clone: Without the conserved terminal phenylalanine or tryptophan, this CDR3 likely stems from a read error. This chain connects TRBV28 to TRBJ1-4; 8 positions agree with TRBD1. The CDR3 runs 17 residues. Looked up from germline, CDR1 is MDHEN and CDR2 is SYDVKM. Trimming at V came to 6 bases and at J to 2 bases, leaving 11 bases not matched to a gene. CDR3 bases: TGTGCCAGCAGCCCGAGGACAGGGTCGTTTACTAATGAAAAACTGTTTGTT. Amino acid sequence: CASSPRTGSFTNEKLFV.

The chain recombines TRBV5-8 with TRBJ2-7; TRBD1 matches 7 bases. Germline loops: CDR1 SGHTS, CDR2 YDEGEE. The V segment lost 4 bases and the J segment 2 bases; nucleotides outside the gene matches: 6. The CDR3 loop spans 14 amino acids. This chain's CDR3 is CASSPTGVPYEQYF. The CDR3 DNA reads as TGTGCCAGCAGCCCAACAGGGGTCCCCTACGAGCAGTACTTC.

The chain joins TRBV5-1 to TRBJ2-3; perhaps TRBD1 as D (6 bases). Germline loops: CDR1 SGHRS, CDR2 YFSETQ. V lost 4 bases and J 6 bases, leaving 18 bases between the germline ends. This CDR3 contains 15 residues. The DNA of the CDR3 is TGCGCCAGCAGCCCTCCCACGACAGGCAGGGATACGCAGTATTTT. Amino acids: CASSPPTTGRDTQYF.

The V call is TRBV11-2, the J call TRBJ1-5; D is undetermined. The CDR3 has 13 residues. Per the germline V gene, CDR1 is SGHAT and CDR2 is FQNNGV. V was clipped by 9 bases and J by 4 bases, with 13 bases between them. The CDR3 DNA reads TGTGCCAGTAGGTCCGGGAAGAATCAGCCCCAGCATTTT. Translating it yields CASRSGKNQPQHF.

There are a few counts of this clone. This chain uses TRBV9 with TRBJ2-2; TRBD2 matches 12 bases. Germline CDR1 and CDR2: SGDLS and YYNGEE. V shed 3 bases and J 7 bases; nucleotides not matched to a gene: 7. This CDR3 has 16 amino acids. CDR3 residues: CASSASGRADGGELFF. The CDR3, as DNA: TGTGCCAGCAGCGCTAGCGGGAGGGCCGATGGCGGGGAGCTGTTTTTT.

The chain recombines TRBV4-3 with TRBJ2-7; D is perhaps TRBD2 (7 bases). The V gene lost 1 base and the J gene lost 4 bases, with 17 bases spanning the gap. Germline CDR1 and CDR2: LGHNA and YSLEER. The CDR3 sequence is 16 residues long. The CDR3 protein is CASSQVLAGADYEQYF. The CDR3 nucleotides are TGCGCCAGCAGCCAAGTGCTTGCGGGGGCGGATTACGAGCAGTACTTC.

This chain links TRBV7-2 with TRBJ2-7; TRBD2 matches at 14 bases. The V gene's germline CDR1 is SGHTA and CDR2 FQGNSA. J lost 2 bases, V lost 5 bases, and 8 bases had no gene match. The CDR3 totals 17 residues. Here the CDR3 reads CASSLKGLAGATYEQYF. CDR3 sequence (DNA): TGTGCCAGCAGCCTGAAGGGACTAGCGGGAGCGACCTACGAGCAGTACTTC.

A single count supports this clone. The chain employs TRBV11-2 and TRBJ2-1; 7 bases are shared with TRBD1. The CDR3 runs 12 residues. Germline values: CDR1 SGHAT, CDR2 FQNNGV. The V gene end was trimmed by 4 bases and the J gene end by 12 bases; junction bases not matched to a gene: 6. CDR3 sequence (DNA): TGTGCCAGCAGCTGGGGGACAGTGGGGCAGTTCTTC. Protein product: CASSWGTVGQFF.

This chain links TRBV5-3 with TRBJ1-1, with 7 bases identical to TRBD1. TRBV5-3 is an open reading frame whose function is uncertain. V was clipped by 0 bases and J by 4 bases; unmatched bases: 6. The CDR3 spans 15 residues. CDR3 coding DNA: TGTGCCAGAAGCTTGGTTGGCAGGGGGAGCACTGAAGCTTTCTTT. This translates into CARSLVGRGSTEAFF.

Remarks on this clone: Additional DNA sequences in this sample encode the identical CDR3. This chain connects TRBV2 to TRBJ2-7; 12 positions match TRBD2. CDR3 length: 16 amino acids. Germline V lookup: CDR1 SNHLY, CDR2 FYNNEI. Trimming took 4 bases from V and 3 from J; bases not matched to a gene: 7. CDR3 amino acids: CASSGWLAGGDYEQYF. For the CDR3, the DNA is TGTGCCAGCAGTGGGTGGCTAGCGGGAGGGGACTACGAGCAGTACTTC.

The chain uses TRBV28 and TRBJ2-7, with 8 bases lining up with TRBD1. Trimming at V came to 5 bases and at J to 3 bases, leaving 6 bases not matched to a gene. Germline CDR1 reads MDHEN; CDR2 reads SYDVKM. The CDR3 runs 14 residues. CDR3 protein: CASSGQGMLYEQYF. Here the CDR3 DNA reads TGTGCCAGCAGTGGACAGGGTATGCTCTACGAGCAGTACTTC.